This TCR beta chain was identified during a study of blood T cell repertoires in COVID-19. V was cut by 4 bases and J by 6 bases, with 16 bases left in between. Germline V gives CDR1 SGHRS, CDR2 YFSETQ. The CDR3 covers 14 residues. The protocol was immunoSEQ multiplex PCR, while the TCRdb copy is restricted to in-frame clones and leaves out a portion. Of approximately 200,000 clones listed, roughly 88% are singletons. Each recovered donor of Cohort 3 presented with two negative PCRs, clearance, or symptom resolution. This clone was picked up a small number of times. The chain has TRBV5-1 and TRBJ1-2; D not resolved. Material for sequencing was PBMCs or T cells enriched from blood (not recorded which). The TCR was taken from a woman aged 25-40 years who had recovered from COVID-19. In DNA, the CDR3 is TGCGCCAGCAGCCGCTTTAGCAAACAAGATGGCTACACCTTC. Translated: CASSRFSKQDGYTF.